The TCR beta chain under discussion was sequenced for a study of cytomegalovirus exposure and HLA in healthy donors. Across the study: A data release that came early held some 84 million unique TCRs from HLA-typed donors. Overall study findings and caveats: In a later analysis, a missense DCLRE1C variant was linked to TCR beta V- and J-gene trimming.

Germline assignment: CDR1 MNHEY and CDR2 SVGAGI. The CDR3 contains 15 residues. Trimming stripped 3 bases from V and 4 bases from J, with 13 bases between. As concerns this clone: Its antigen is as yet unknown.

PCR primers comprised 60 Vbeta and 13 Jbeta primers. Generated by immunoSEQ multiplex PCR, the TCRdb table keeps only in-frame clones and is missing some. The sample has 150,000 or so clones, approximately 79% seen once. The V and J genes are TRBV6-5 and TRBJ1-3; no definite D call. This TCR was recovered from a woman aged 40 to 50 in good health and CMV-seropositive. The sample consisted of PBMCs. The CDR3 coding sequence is TGTGCCAGCAGTTATCTGGGAGACGGCGGAAACACCATATATTTT. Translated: CASSYLGDGGNTIYF.